The next 2 T cell receptor beta chains were all read from a single sample in a study of blood T cells in healthy people across ages. A J-beta primer mix and a sample-barcoded 5' primer were used in a second PCR of about 6 to 12 cycles. TCRdb re-called the 5' RACE reads through MiXCR, storing one row per CDR3 protein. The data show 700,000 to 850,000 distinct CDR3 sequences, with about 37% seen just once and about an eighth held by the top ten. Input material: blood. The receptors originated from a man younger than 35 in good health.

The J gene is TRBJ1-5, the V gene TRBV7-9; unclear D gene. Trimming left V 3 bases short and J 8 bases short, with 8 bases between. The CDR3 is 12 amino acids. Germline CDR1 is SEHNR and CDR2 is FQNEAQ (reference sequence). CDR3: CASSFGIEPQHF. Written as DNA, the CDR3 is TGTGCCAGCAGCTTTGGGATAGAGCCCCAGCATTTT.

This clonotype was observed many times. V and J are TRBV5-1 and TRBJ2-4; 9 nucleotides line up with TRBD1. Germline CDR1 is SGHRS and CDR2 is YFSETQ. V was clipped by 4 bases and J by 8 bases; unmatched bases: 10. CDR3 size: 15 residues. The DNA for the CDR3 is TGCGCCAGCAGCAGGCGAACGGGACAGGGTGACATTCAGTACTTC. It codes for CASSRRTGQGDIQYF.